This TCR beta chain was retrieved from a study of human T cells and chemical hapten exposure. Overall study results and limits: High-frequency TCRs, those above 1 in 1000, stayed the same after DPC sensitization.

In the authors' methods: Sample TCR counts, which ranged from roughly 23,224 to 750,000, had a median of around 93,000. One entry per CDR3 protein results from TCRdb running MiXCR on the RACE reads. V and J calls and clone size were set by TCRdb, not the authors. The data hold tens of thousands of distinct CDR3 sequences, with over 7% observed a single time. Noted time point: healthy volunteer bleed at 6 weeks. Total RNA came from unfractionated whole blood. This clonotype was seen only a few times. Its antigen remains unknown. This TCR came from a male donor in good health. Some clones in this sample may be carry-over from other donors' samples. Sequenced input: whole blood.

CDR3 loop: CASNKQGATEAFF. CDR3 nucleotide sequence: TGTGCCAGCAACAAACAGGGAGCCACTGAAGCTTTCTTT. V is TRBV27 and J is TRBJ1-1, with D perhaps TRBD1 (6 bases). Trimming took 7 bases from V and 4 from J, leaving 13 bases between them. The CDR3 contains 13 residues. Germline V lookup: CDR1 MNHEY, CDR2 SMNVEV (reference sequence).